A selection of T cell receptor beta chains follows, all from one sample in a study of cytomegalovirus exposure and HLA in healthy donors. Some clones are missing from TCRdb's copy, which holds only in-frame ones; the method was immunoSEQ multiplex PCR. The sample has some 40,000 clones, 85% to 95% seen once. The sequencing input was PBMCs. These receptors were taken from a man between 18 and 29 years old in good health and CMV-seronegative. Each CDR3 is given with its conserved first and last residue.

>TRBJ2-1|TRBV30
CAWSGGSGYNEQFF
>TRBJ2-4|TRBV28
CASSTRDTRRGVAKNIQYF
>TRBJ1-2|TRBV19
CASRRDRLLYGYTF
>TRBJ1-2|TRBV30
CAWLRDRKYGYTF
>TRBJ2-3|TRBV5-1
CASRSVSTDTQYF
>TRBJ1-1|TRBV5-6
CASSLGQIEAFF
>TRBJ2-3|TRBV7-2
CASSPLDTQYF
>TRBJ2-7|TRBV4-2
CASSKAGGHDEQYF
>TRBJ2-3|TRBV7-8
CASSRTSGGAGDTQYF
>TRBJ1-1|TRBV5-1
CASSLGRGTEAFF
>TRBJ2-5|TRBV11-2
CASIGDRGTQETQYF
>TRBJ2-5|TRBV5-5
CASSQGQTHQETQYF
>TRBJ2-1|TRBV27
CASSPYVRNEQFF
>TRBJ2-7|TRBV2
CASSSTSGTYEQYF
>TRBJ2-7|TRBV10-3
CAISEPPYEQYF
>TRBJ1-1|TRBV25-1
CASSDWAEAFF
>TRBJ2-7|TRBV5-1
CASSSSGTDEQYF
>TRBJ1-5|TRBV5-5
CASSVGTGQSPQHF
>TRBJ2-2|TRBV29-1
CSAPGKGLDTGELFF
>TRBJ1-6|TRBV15
CATSRGEGQGSPLHF
>TRBJ2-2|TRBV18
CASSPSQLTGELFF
>TRBJ1-5|TRBV15
CATSRDQGTGQPQHF